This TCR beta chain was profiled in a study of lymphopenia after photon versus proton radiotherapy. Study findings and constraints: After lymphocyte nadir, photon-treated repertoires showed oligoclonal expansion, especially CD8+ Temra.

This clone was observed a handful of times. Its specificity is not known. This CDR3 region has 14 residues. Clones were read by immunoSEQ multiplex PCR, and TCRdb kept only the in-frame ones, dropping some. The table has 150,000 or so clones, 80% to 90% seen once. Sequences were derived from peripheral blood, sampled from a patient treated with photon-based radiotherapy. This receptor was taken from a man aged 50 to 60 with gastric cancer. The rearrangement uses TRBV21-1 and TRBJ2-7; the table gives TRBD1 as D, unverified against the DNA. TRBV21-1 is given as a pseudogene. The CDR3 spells CASSKEGTGGEQYF. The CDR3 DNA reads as TGTGCCAGCAGCAAAGAAGGGACAGGGGGCGAGCAGTACTTC.